The 27 T cell receptor beta chains reported below all come from one sample, sequenced in a study of T cell responses to AZD1222 COVID-19 vaccine. Clones were read by immunoSEQ multiplex PCR, and TCRdb kept only the in-frame ones, dropping some. The data hold 160,000 or so clones, with about nine tenths observed a single time. The material was peripheral blood, obtained after recovery from COVID-19. The receptor source for this set is an adult who had recovered from COVID-19.

V and J are TRBV7-2 and TRBJ1-6, with 8 bases fitting TRBD1. The V gene's germline CDR1 is SGHTA and CDR2 FQGNSA. V dropped 5 bases and J dropped 10; count of bases not matched to a gene: 10. The CDR3 is made up of 15 amino acids. CDR3 region: CASSRWTGSTSPLHF. The CDR3 nucleotides read TGTGCCAGCAGCCGGTGGACAGGGTCAACGTCACCCCTCCACTTT. Drawing the rest from reference TRBV7-2 and TRBJ1-6, the complete variable domain is GAGVSQSPSNKVTEKGKDVELRCDPISGHTALYWYRQSLGQGLEFLIYFQGNSAPDKSGLPSDRFSAERTGGSVSTLTIQRTQQEDSAVYLCASSRWTGSTSPLHFGNGTRLTVT.

On this clone itself: An end of the junction does not agree with germline; a read error may underlie this. In DNA, the CDR3 is TGTGCCACCAGTGAGTCCGGGACAGGGGCCAGCGAGCAGTACTTC. Its translation is CATSESGTGASEQYF. This chain connects TRBV10-3 to TRBJ2-7, with 10 bases identical to TRBD1. The CDR3 spans 15 residues. Germline lookup yields CDR1 ENHRY and CDR2 SYGVKD.

The chain links TRBV4-3 to TRBJ1-2; 9 bases match TRBD1. In germline, CDR1 is LGHNA, CDR2 YSLEER. Unmatched junction bases numbered 7, after V lost 4 bases and J lost 4 bases. The CDR3 covers 15 residues. CDR3 amino acids: CASSPRDRAGYGYTF. The CDR3 DNA follows: TGCGCCAGCAGCCCACGGGACAGGGCAGGCTATGGCTACACCTTC.

This sequence joins TRBV5-5 and TRBJ1-5; D is uncertain. The CDR3 has 15 amino acids. The germline V gene has CDR1 SGHKS and CDR2 YYEKEE (reference sequence). V was shortened by 2 bases and J by 1 base, with 10 bases between the two germline ends. Here the CDR3 reads CASSFATSSNQPQHF. The DNA of the CDR3 is TGTGCCAGCAGCTTCGCGACGTCGAGCAATCAGCCCCAGCATTTT.

The chain carries TRBV7-3 and TRBJ2-1; either TRBD1 or TRBD2 may supply D (5 bases each). The CDR3 is made up of 16 amino acids. Germline assignment: CDR1 SGHTA and CDR2 FQGTGA. Trimming removed 4 bases from V and 5 bases from J, with 18 bases in between. Here the CDR3 reads CASSSLGEGRNNEQFF. CDR3 nucleotide sequence: TGTGCCAGCAGCTCCCTAGGTGAGGGGCGGAACAATGAGCAGTTCTTC.

This clone was counted a single time. This chain connects TRBV12-3 or TRBV12-4 to TRBJ1-2; TRBD1 aligns across 9 bases. With V trimmed by 6 bases and J by 5 bases, 4 bases remained unmatched. The CDR3 runs to 13 residues. DNA of the CDR3: TGTGCCAGCAGAACAGGGGGCAAGTATGGCTACACCTTC. Its protein product is CASRTGGKYGYTF.

This chain joins TRBV29-1 and TRBJ1-2, with TRBD1 matching 8 bases. Germline assignment: CDR1 SQVTM and CDR2 ANQGSEA. The V segment lost 6 bases and the J segment 3 bases; nucleotides outside the gene matches: 9. This CDR3 spans 14 amino acids. The CDR3 protein is CSVYKPGQDYGYTF. In DNA, the CDR3 is TGCAGCGTCTATAAACCGGGACAGGACTATGGCTACACCTTC.

This clone was recorded only once. The V and J genes are TRBV3-1 (or the pseudogene TRBV3-2) and TRBJ1-2, with D perhaps matching TRBD1 (5 bases). Germline assignment: CDR1 LGHDT and CDR2 YNNKEL (reference sequence). V was clipped by 4 bases and J by 2 bases, with 14 bases between them. The CDR3 is made up of 15 amino acids. The DNA for the CDR3 is TGTGCCAGCAGCCTGGTAATGGGGCTGAACTATGGCTACACCTTC. This sequence encodes CASSLVMGLNYGYTF.

The gene calls are TRBV12-3 or TRBV12-4 and TRBJ2-1, with TRBD2 identical over 7 bases. This CDR3 has 12 residues. The J segment lost 7 bases and the V segment lost 6 bases, leaving 3 bases of the junction unmatched. CDR3 sequence reads: CASRWGGNEQFF. The CDR3 DNA sequence: TGTGCCAGCAGATGGGGGGGGAATGAGCAGTTCTTC.

The DNA for the CDR3 is TGTGCCAGCAGTTCCAGCCCGAATTCCTACGAGCAGTACTTC. Its protein product is CASSSSPNSYEQYF. The V call is TRBV2, the J call TRBJ2-7; D unclear. Trimming removed 5 bases at V and 1 base at J, with 12 bases between. CDR3 length: 14 residues. CDR1 and CDR2 from the germline V gene are SNHLY and FYNNEI.

The J gene is TRBJ2-3, the V gene TRBV19; D remains ambiguous. V was trimmed by 0 bases and J by 1 base, leaving 8 bases between them. This CDR3 has 15 residues. CDR1 is LNHDA and CDR2 is SQIVND in the germline V gene (reference sequence). CDR3 in DNA: TGTGCCAGTAGTATAGATCGGAGAGGCACAGATACGCAGTATTTT. This gives the protein CASSIDRRGTDTQYF.

The chain couples TRBV28 to TRBJ2-5; 9 bases match TRBD1. The germline V gene has CDR1 MDHEN and CDR2 SYDVKM. Germline trimming cut 5 bases from V and 5 bases from J; bases unmatched to any gene: 6. The CDR3 runs to 14 residues. The CDR3 nucleotides are TGTGCCAGCAGTGGGACAGGGCTTCGGGAGACCCAGTACTTC. Translation: CASSGTGLRETQYF.

The rearrangement uses TRBV6-6 and TRBJ2-7; D gene unclear. The CDR3 is made up of 11 amino acids. The germline V and J ends were trimmed by 6 bases and 5 bases, with 8 bases remaining between them. The germline V gene has CDR1 MNHNY and CDR2 SVGAGI (reference sequence). CDR3 sequence (DNA): TGTGCCAGCAGCTATTTCCACGAGCAGTACTTC. Residues: CASSYFHEQYF.

The V gene is TRBV5-1, the J gene TRBJ2-1; the match to TRBD2 covers 14 bases. After removal of 7 bases from V and 1 base from J, the junction contained 10 bases not matched to a gene. This CDR3 is 18 amino acids long. Germline V gives CDR1 SGHRS, CDR2 YFSETQ. The CDR3 bases are TGCGCCAGCTCGGGACTAGCGGGGGCCAAAGAATCCTACAATGAGCAGTTCTTC. This gives the protein CASSGLAGAKESYNEQFF.

The rearrangement links TRBV7-3 to TRBJ2-4; D ambiguous. Germline V CDR1 and CDR2: SGHTA, FQGTGA. V lost 5 bases and J 5 bases, leaving 16 bases between the germline ends. The CDR3 has 15 amino acids. CDR3 sequence (DNA): TGTGCCAGCAGCCGGCTTAAGAGACGGGAAAACATTCAGTACTTC. Protein: CASSRLKRRENIQYF.

The rearrangement joins TRBV4-1 to TRBJ1-2; D not certain. Trimming took 0 bases from V and 5 from J, leaving 13 bases between them. CDR3 length: 15 amino acids. Germline V lookup: CDR1 MGHRA, CDR2 YSYEKL. The CDR3 reads CASSQDKAVLYGYTF. DNA for the CDR3: TGCGCCAGCAGCCAAGATAAGGCAGTCCTATATGGCTACACCTTC.

The V and J genes are TRBV15 and TRBJ1-5; possibly TRBD1 for D (6 bases). Germline V CDR1 and CDR2: LNHNV, YYDKDF (reference sequence). The V and J ends lost 3 bases and 5 bases respectively, with 11 bases between them. This CDR3 has 14 amino acids. The CDR3 nucleotides read TGTGCCACCAGCAGGGGGGCGCGGCATCAGCCCCAGCATTTT. This translates into CATSRGARHQPQHF.

The rearrangement uses TRBV5-1 and TRBJ2-2, with D possibly TRBD1 on 6 matching bases. The CDR3 runs 15 residues. Germline CDR1 SGHRS, CDR2 YFSETQ. Trimming removed 1 base at V and 2 bases at J, with 9 bases between. The CDR3 coding sequence is TGCGCCAGCAGCTTGACAGGGACCAACACCGGGGAGCTGTTTTTT. Residues: CASSLTGTNTGELFF.

The chain couples TRBV28 to TRBJ1-6; 8 bases agree with TRBD1. J lost 7 bases, V lost 5 bases, and 4 bases had no gene match. Germline V lookup: CDR1 MDHEN, CDR2 SYDVKM. CDR3 length: 14 residues. The CDR3 DNA reads as TGTGCCAGCAGTACGGGACAGGAGAATTCACCCCTCCACTTT. Translation: CASSTGQENSPLHF.

V is TRBV27 and J is TRBJ2-7; 10 nucleotides line up with TRBD1. The CDR3 runs to 14 residues. Trimming at V came to 3 bases and at J to 7 bases, leaving 6 bases not matched to a gene. Germline V CDR1 and CDR2: MNHEY, SMNVEV (reference sequence). The CDR3 region is CASSFRDRGGEQYF. The CDR3 DNA is TGTGCCAGCAGTTTCCGGGACAGGGGAGGAGAGCAGTACTTC.

This chain uses TRBV5-1 with TRBJ2-2, with TRBD1 matching over 9 bases. The germline V gene has CDR1 SGHRS and CDR2 YFSETQ. The CDR3 is made up of 15 amino acids. The V segment lost 4 bases and the J segment 7 bases; nucleotides outside the gene matches: 8. In DNA form, the CDR3 reads TGCGCCAGCAGCCGGAGGACAGGGGCGGACGGGGAGCTGTTTTTT. The encoded protein is CASSRRTGADGELFF. Using reference TRBV5-1 and TRBJ2-2 for the parts outside the CDR3, the full variable domain is KAGVTQTPRYLIKTRGQQVTLSCSPISGHRSVSWYQQTPGQGLQFLFEYFSETQRNKGNFPGRFSGRQFSNSRSEMNVSTLELGDSALYLCASSRRTGADGELFFGEGSRLTVL.

The chain uses TRBV5-1 and TRBJ1-4, with a weak D call TRBD1 (6 bases). Germline CDR1 reads SGHRS; CDR2 reads YFSETQ. Between the trimmed V and J ends, which lost 4 bases and 8 bases, there was a span of 12 bases. This CDR3 region has 13 residues. The CDR3 loop reads CASSGGPSEKLFF. Written as DNA, the CDR3 is TGCGCCAGCAGCGGGGGGCCGTCAGAAAAACTGTTTTTT.

The CDR3 here is CASSLGQYNEQFF. CDR3 bases: TGTGCCAGCAGCTTGGGACAGTACAATGAGCAGTTCTTC. The chain has TRBV11-2 and TRBJ2-1; the match to TRBD1 covers 7 bases. The germline V gene encodes CDR1 SGHAT and CDR2 FQNNGV. Trimming took 3 bases from V and 4 from J; bases not matched to a gene: 0. The CDR3 sequence is 13 residues long.

The V and J genes are TRBV11-3 and TRBJ1-1; 8 bases agree with TRBD1. Germline V gives CDR1 SGHNT, CDR2 YENEEA. V lost 5 bases to trimming and J lost 6 bases; unmatched junction nucleotides: 5. The CDR3 has 13 residues. The DNA for the CDR3 is TGTGCCAGCAGCGAACAGGGGGTCGCTGAAGCTTTCTTT. Its protein is CASSEQGVAEAFF.

This clone turned up a few times. CDR3 in DNA: TGTGCCAGCAGCCCCCGGGGGATGAACACCGGGGAGCTGTTTTTT. It yields the protein CASSPRGMNTGELFF. The chain combines TRBV9 with TRBJ2-2; D possibly corresponds to TRBD2 (6 bases). Germline CDR1 is SGDLS and CDR2 is YYNGEE. The CDR3 totals 15 residues. The V gene lost 4 bases and the J gene lost 1 base, with 11 bases spanning the gap.

This sequence joins TRBV9 and TRBJ1-2; D is undetermined. The CDR3 contains 13 residues. The germline CDR1 and CDR2 sequences are SGDLS and YYNGEE. V was shortened by 3 bases and J by 2 bases, with 8 bases between the two germline ends. CDR3 amino acids: CASSERENYGYTF. The CDR3 DNA reads as TGTGCCAGCAGCGAAAGAGAAAACTATGGCTACACCTTC.

This chain uses TRBV5-1 with TRBJ2-7, with D tentatively TRBD1 (6 bases). CDR1 SGHRS and CDR2 YFSETQ come from the germline V gene. The CDR3 totals 15 residues. Deletions cut 0 bases from V and 4 bases from J, with 14 bases between. Here the CDR3 reads CASSLGTASIYEQYF. For the CDR3, the DNA is TGCGCCAGCAGCTTGGGGACAGCAAGCATATACGAGCAGTACTTC.